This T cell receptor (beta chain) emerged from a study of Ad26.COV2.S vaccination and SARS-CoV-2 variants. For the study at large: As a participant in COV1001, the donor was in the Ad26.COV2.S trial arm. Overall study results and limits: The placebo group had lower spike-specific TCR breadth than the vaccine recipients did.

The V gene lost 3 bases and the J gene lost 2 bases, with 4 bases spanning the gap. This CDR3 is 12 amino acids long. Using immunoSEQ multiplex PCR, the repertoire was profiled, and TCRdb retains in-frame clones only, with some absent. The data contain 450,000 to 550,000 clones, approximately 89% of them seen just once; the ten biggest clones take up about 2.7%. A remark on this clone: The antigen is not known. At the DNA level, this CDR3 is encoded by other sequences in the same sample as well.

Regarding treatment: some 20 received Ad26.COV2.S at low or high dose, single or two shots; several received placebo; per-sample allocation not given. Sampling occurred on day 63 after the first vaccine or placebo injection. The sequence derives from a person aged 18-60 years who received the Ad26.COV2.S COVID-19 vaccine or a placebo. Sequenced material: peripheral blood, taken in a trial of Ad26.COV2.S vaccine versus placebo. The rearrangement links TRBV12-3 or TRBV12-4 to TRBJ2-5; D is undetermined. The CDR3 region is CASSFGQETQYF. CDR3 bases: TGTGCCAGCAGTTTTGGTCAAGAGACCCAGTACTTC.